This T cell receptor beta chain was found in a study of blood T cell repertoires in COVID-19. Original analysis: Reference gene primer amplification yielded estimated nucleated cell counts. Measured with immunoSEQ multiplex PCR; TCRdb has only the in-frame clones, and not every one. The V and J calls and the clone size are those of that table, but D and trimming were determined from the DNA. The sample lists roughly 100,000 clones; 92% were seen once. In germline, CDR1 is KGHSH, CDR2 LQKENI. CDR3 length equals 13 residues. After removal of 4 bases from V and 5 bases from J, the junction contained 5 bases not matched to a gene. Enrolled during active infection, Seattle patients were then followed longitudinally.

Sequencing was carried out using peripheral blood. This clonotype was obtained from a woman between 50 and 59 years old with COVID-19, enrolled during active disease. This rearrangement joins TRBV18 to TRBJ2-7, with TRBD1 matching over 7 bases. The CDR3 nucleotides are TGTGCCAGCTCACTTCTACAGGGGCACGAGCAGTACTTC. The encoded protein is CASSLLQGHEQYF.